One sample yielded the 8 T cell receptor beta chains listed below, sequenced in a study of shared clonotypes between healthy human individuals. Only in-frame clones appear in the TCRdb table, and some are missing; sequencing was by immunoSEQ multiplex PCR. The sample records around 2,000,000 clones, roughly 95% being singletons. The sample was naive CD4+ T cells sorted from blood. Noted subset: CD45RA+ positively selected. The source of these receptors is a man between 18 and 29 years old in good health.

The V and J genes are TRBV11-2 and TRBJ1-1; D gene unclear. V lost 4 bases to trimming and J lost 0 bases, with 12 bases between them. Germline CDR1 reads SGHAT; CDR2 reads FQNNGV. CDR3 length equals 15 residues. CDR3 protein: CASSSSRQMNTEAFF. The CDR3 region has the DNA TGTGCCAGCAGCTCAAGTCGGCAGATGAACACTGAAGCTTTCTTT.

The chain couples TRBV2 to TRBJ2-7, with D possibly TRBD2 on 5 matching bases. The length of the CDR3 is 13 residues. Germline V gene lookup returns CDR1 SNHLY and CDR2 FYNNEI. Trimming removed 7 bases from V and 2 bases from J, with 12 bases in between. CDR3 region: CASTRGPTYEQYF. As DNA, the CDR3 is TGTGCCAGCACTCGCGGGCCTACCTACGAGCAGTACTTC.

V usage is TRBV2 and J usage is TRBJ2-7; D ambiguous. V lost 7 bases to trimming and J lost 6 bases, with 22 bases between them. Germline-derived CDR1 and CDR2 are SNHLY and FYNNEI. The CDR3 contains 15 residues. The CDR3: CASTVNDGLSSEQYF. The CDR3 nucleotides are TGTGCCAGCACCGTCAACGACGGGCTCAGCAGCGAGCAGTACTTC.

The rearrangement joins TRBV7-9 to TRBJ2-2; 7 bases are shared with TRBD1. The CDR3 has 16 amino acids. In germline, CDR1 is SEHNR, CDR2 FQNEAQ (reference sequence). The J segment lost 3 bases and the V segment lost 1 base, leaving 5 bases of the junction unmatched. For the CDR3, the DNA is TGTGCCAGCAGCTTAGAGGGACAGAACGACACCGGGGAGCTGTTTTTT. It translates to CASSLEGQNDTGELFF.

This chain links TRBV6-1 with TRBJ1-6; TRBD1 is a possible D gene (5 bases). The CDR3 has 15 amino acids. V gave up 6 bases and J gave up 6 bases, with 15 bases separating them. Germline V gene lookup returns CDR1 MNHNS and CDR2 SASEGT. The CDR3 DNA reads TGTGCCAGCAGCGCGCGGGAGGGGAGTAATTCACCCCTCCACTTT. It codes for CASSAREGSNSPLHF.

The genes are TRBV7-8 and TRBJ1-1; D possibly corresponds to TRBD1 (5 bases). The V end lost 4 bases, the J end lost 2 bases, and 8 bases lay between the germline ends. The germline V gene has CDR1 SGHVS and CDR2 FQNEAQ. The CDR3 runs to 13 residues. CDR3 in DNA: TGTGCCAGCAGCTGGGACCTCAACACTGAAGCTTTCTTT. Residues: CASSWDLNTEAFF.

The V gene is TRBV6-1, the J gene TRBJ2-7; 10 positions match TRBD1. Per the germline V gene, CDR1 is MNHNS and CDR2 is SASEGT. The CDR3 sequence is 13 residues long. V gave up 10 bases and J gave up 4 bases; unmatched junction bases: 7. CDR3 region: CATRRTGGYEQYF. As DNA, the CDR3 is TGTGCCACCCGGAGGACAGGGGGATACGAGCAGTACTTC.

The rearrangement uses TRBV10-1 and TRBJ2-5; D might be TRBD1 or TRBD2, each matching 5 bases. Trimming took 4 bases from V and 1 from J, leaving 13 bases between them. The CDR3 has 15 amino acids. Germline V gives CDR1 WNHNN, CDR2 SYGVQD (reference sequence). DNA of the CDR3: TGCGCCAGCAGTGCGCTACCCGGGACCCAAGAGACCCAGTACTTC. Encoded protein: CASSALPGTQETQYF.